This T cell receptor (beta chain) was recorded in a study of blood T cell repertoires in COVID-19. At the level of the study: Both acute and convalescent COVID-19 samples were obtained from the United States, Italy and Spain.

How the authors handled the data: Nucleated cell number was recorded as an estimate derived from reference gene primer amplification. Profiling relied on immunoSEQ multiplex PCR, and the TCRdb table lists in-frame clones only, not all of them. V and J calls and clone size are copied from that table; D and trimming were computed from the DNA. The sample lists 130,000 to 150,000 clones; approximately 89% were seen once. This receptor was obtained from a woman aged 45-60 years with acute or convalescent COVID-19. Sequenced input: peripheral blood.

The CDR3 DNA is TGCGCCAGCAGCATGATGACGGGACAGCTTAACACTGAAGCTTTCTTT. The encoded protein is CASSMMTGQLNTEAFF. The V gene is TRBV5-1, the J gene TRBJ1-1, with 7 bases aligning to TRBD1. The CDR3 consists of 16 residues. The trim removed 4 bases at V and 2 bases at J, leaving 11 bases unmatched. Germline lookup yields CDR1 SGHRS and CDR2 YFSETQ.